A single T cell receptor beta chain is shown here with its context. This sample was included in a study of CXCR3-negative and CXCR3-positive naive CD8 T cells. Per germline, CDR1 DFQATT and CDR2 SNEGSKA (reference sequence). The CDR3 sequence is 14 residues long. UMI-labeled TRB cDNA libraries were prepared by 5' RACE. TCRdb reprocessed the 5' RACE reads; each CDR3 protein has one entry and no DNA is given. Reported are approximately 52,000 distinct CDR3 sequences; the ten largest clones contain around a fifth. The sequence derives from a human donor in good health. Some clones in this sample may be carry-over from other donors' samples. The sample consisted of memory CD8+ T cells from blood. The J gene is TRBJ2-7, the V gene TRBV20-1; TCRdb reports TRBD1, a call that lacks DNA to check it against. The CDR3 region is CSARDRDRGWEQYF.